This is a list of T cell receptor beta chains from one sample in a study of post-analysis software for immune sequencing data. MiXCR, applied by TCRdb to the PCR reads, yields one record per CDR3 protein. The sample holds some 690,000 distinct CDR3 sequences, roughly 29% seen once. Sequencing was carried out using blood. Every receptor here comes from a girl under 18 with multiple sclerosis. CDR3s include the opening cysteine and the closing phenylalanine or tryptophan. D genes are given only for firm matches. Size is stated for part of the rows, as once, few or many counts, or as a class when the clone is expanded.

cdr3_nt: TGCGCCAGCAGCTTGGAGGGCAGGGTCACCGGGGAGCTGTTTTTT
cdr3_aa: CASSLEGRVTGELFF
v_call: TRBV5-1
clone_size: once
d_call: -
j_call: TRBJ2-2
cdr3_length: 15

cdr3_nt: TGCAGTGCCCATTGGGTAACAGGGGGAGGCTACACCTTC
cdr3_aa: CSAHWVTGGGYTF
v_call: TRBV20-1
clone_size: few
d_call: TRBD1
j_call: TRBJ1-2
cdr3_length: 13

cdr3_nt: TGTGCCAGCAGCCAGTGGGCTAGCGGGACATACAATGAGCAGTTCTTC
cdr3_aa: CASSQWASGTYNEQFF
v_call: TRBV3-1
clone_size: -
d_call: TRBD2
j_call: TRBJ2-1
cdr3_length: 16

cdr3_nt: TGCAGCGTCGCAATCCGACCGGGACAGGCCAACGGGCAGTACTTC
cdr3_aa: CSVAIRPGQANGQYF
v_call: TRBV29-1
clone_size: few
d_call: TRBD1
j_call: TRBJ2-7
cdr3_length: 15

cdr3_nt: TGTGCCGGCAGCGTAGATAGCGGGGAAAACATTCAGTACTTC
cdr3_aa: CAGSVDSGENIQYF
v_call: TRBV9
clone_size: -
d_call: TRBD2
j_call: TRBJ2-4
cdr3_length: 14

cdr3_nt: TGCGCCAGCAGCCCAGGGACTAGCGGGAGGGCCAACACCGGGGAGCTGTTTTTT
cdr3_aa: CASSPGTSGRANTGELFF
v_call: TRBV5-1
clone_size: -
d_call: TRBD2
j_call: TRBJ2-2
cdr3_length: 18

cdr3_nt: TGTGCCACCCTACTAGCGGGAGGAATAAATGAGCAGTTCTTC
cdr3_aa: CATLLAGGINEQFF
v_call: TRBV10-3
clone_size: few
d_call: TRBD2
j_call: TRBJ2-1
cdr3_length: 14

cdr3_nt: TGTGCCAGCAGTAAGGGCGCTGAAGCTTTCTTT
cdr3_aa: CASSKGAEAFF
v_call: TRBV12-3/TRBV12-4
clone_size: -
d_call: -
j_call: TRBJ1-1
cdr3_length: 11

cdr3_nt: TGCAGTGCTGAGGGCGGGGGATGGCCGGGTCAGCCCCAGCATTTT
cdr3_aa: CSAEGGGWPGQPQHF
v_call: TRBV20-1
clone_size: -
d_call: -
j_call: TRBJ1-5
cdr3_length: 15

cdr3_nt: TGTGCCACCTATTCTAGCGGGACAAGCTCCTACAATGAGCAGTTCTTC
cdr3_aa: CATYSSGTSSYNEQFF
v_call: TRBV28
clone_size: few
d_call: TRBD2
j_call: TRBJ2-1
cdr3_length: 16

cdr3_nt: TGCGCCAGCAGCAATAGCGGGGGGGCAGCAGATACGCAGTATTTT
cdr3_aa: CASSNSGGAADTQYF
v_call: TRBV5-1
clone_size: -
d_call: TRBD2
j_call: TRBJ2-3
cdr3_length: 15

cdr3_nt: TGTGCCAGCAGCTTGGGGACTAGCGGGGTAGAGCAGTACTTC
cdr3_aa: CASSLGTSGVEQYF
v_call: TRBV7-6
clone_size: -
d_call: TRBD2
j_call: TRBJ2-5
cdr3_length: 14

cdr3_nt: TGTGCCAGCAGTGAAGCTGGAATGAGGCAGTACTTC
cdr3_aa: CASSEAGMRQYF
v_call: TRBV2
clone_size: -
d_call: -
j_call: TRBJ2-5
cdr3_length: 12

cdr3_nt: TGTGCCAGCAGCCTCCAGAGTTCTAACTATGGCTACACCTTC
cdr3_aa: CASSLQSSNYGYTF
v_call: TRBV7-2
clone_size: -
d_call: -
j_call: TRBJ1-2
cdr3_length: 14

cdr3_nt: TGTGCCAGCAGCGTAGAGGGGTGGACTGAAGCTTTCTTT
cdr3_aa: CASSVEGWTEAFF
v_call: TRBV9
clone_size: -
d_call: -
j_call: TRBJ1-1
cdr3_length: 13

cdr3_nt: TGTGCCAGCAGATCTTACCTGGCCCCCTACGAGCAGTACTTC
cdr3_aa: CASRSYLAPYEQYF
v_call: TRBV12-3/TRBV12-4
clone_size: -
d_call: -
j_call: TRBJ2-7
cdr3_length: 14

cdr3_nt: TGTGCCAGCAGCTCAACGGGGGGAACTAGCGGGATACTACGAGAGCAGTACTTC
cdr3_aa: CASSSTGGTSGILREQYF
v_call: TRBV7-9
clone_size: few
d_call: TRBD2
j_call: TRBJ2-7
cdr3_length: 18

cdr3_nt: TGTGCCAGCAGCCCCAGCGGGCGGGCCGAGCAGTACTTC
cdr3_aa: CASSPSGRAEQYF
v_call: TRBV11-2
clone_size: -
d_call: -
j_call: TRBJ2-7
cdr3_length: 13

cdr3_nt: TGTGCCGGCAGCTTAAGCGGGGGGCCCTGGGATGAGCAGTTCTTC
cdr3_aa: CAGSLSGGPWDEQFF
v_call: TRBV7-6
clone_size: -
d_call: TRBD2
j_call: TRBJ2-1
cdr3_length: 15

cdr3_nt: TGTGCCAGCAGCTCTTTAGCGGGCCGCTCCTACGAGCAGTACTTC
cdr3_aa: CASSSLAGRSYEQYF
v_call: TRBV7-2
clone_size: few
d_call: TRBD2
j_call: TRBJ2-7
cdr3_length: 15

cdr3_nt: TGCAGTGCCTCGAGCGGGAGTTGGGGGAATGAGCAGTTCTTC
cdr3_aa: CSASSGSWGNEQFF
v_call: TRBV20-1
clone_size: -
d_call: TRBD2
j_call: TRBJ2-1
cdr3_length: 14

cdr3_nt: TGTGCCAGCCGACTTAGCGGACTAATCTCCTACAATGAGCAGTTCTTC
cdr3_aa: CASRLSGLISYNEQFF
v_call: TRBV2
clone_size: -
d_call: -
j_call: TRBJ2-1
cdr3_length: 16

cdr3_nt: TGTGCCAGCAGCTCCCCTGAGAGAGGGGGAGTAAACGGCTACACCTTC
cdr3_aa: CASSSPERGGVNGYTF
v_call: TRBV7-9
clone_size: once
d_call: -
j_call: TRBJ1-2
cdr3_length: 16

cdr3_nt: TGTGCCAGCAGTGAAGCGCTTCGTGGGACAGGGCTTAAGGATACGCAGTATTTT
cdr3_aa: CASSEALRGTGLKDTQYF
v_call: TRBV2
clone_size: -
d_call: TRBD1
j_call: TRBJ2-3
cdr3_length: 18

cdr3_nt: TGCAGTGCAAAGATGGGCGGCTACGAGCAGTACTTC
cdr3_aa: CSAKMGGYEQYF
v_call: TRBV20-1
clone_size: -
d_call: -
j_call: TRBJ2-7
cdr3_length: 12

cdr3_nt: TGTGCCACCTCGTATGGGACAGGGGCCTACGAGCAGTACTTC
cdr3_aa: CATSYGTGAYEQYF
v_call: TRBV27
clone_size: -
d_call: TRBD1
j_call: TRBJ2-7
cdr3_length: 14

cdr3_nt: TGTGCCAGCAGCCCATCCGGGAGTCTTTTGGACAGGGGGCGACCCTACGAGCAGTACTTC
cdr3_aa: CASSPSGSLLDRGRPYEQYF
v_call: TRBV5-5
clone_size: -
d_call: TRBD1
j_call: TRBJ2-7
cdr3_length: 20

cdr3_nt: TGTGCCAGCAGCCTAGGGTCCAGCACAGATACGCAGTATTTT
cdr3_aa: CASSLGSSTDTQYF
v_call: TRBV7-2
clone_size: many
d_call: -
j_call: TRBJ2-3
cdr3_length: 14

cdr3_nt: TGTGCCAGCAGCTTTGGACCCCAGGGGGACACTGAAGCTTTCTTT
cdr3_aa: CASSFGPQGDTEAFF
v_call: TRBV7-2
clone_size: -
d_call: TRBD1
j_call: TRBJ1-1
cdr3_length: 15

cdr3_nt: TGTGCCAGCAGCATCTATCCGGGACAACGCTACGAGCAGTACTTC
cdr3_aa: CASSIYPGQRYEQYF
v_call: TRBV7-2
clone_size: few
d_call: -
j_call: TRBJ2-7
cdr3_length: 15

cdr3_nt: TGTGCCAGCAGTCATAAGCAGATCACCGGGGAGCTGTTTTTT
cdr3_aa: CASSHKQITGELFF
v_call: TRBV25-1
clone_size: -
d_call: -
j_call: TRBJ2-2
cdr3_length: 14

cdr3_nt: TGTGCCATCAGTGAGGGTGTGGACACTAACATTCAGTACTTC
cdr3_aa: CAISEGVDTNIQYF
v_call: TRBV10-3
clone_size: -
d_call: -
j_call: TRBJ2-4
cdr3_length: 14

cdr3_nt: TGTGCCACCAGCAGAGTCACAGATCCACTGAATGAGCAGTACTTC
cdr3_aa: CATSRVTDPLNEQYF
v_call: TRBV15
clone_size: -
d_call: -
j_call: TRBJ2-7
cdr3_length: 15

cdr3_nt: TGTGCCAGCAGTCCCGTGACGGGTATATATACGCAGTATTTT
cdr3_aa: CASSPVTGIYTQYF
v_call: TRBV11-2
clone_size: -
d_call: -
j_call: TRBJ2-3
cdr3_length: 14

cdr3_nt: TGTGCCAGCAGCCCCCTCAGCAGCGGGTCCTACAATGAGCAGTTCTTC
cdr3_aa: CASSPLSSGSYNEQFF
v_call: TRBV7-6
clone_size: few
d_call: -
j_call: TRBJ2-1
cdr3_length: 16

cdr3_nt: TGTGCCAGCAGTTTCCCACCGACAGGGTCTGGCTACACCTTC
cdr3_aa: CASSFPPTGSGYTF
v_call: TRBV28
clone_size: few
d_call: TRBD1
j_call: TRBJ1-2
cdr3_length: 14

cdr3_nt: TGTGCCAGCAGTTTCCGACAGGGTCTGAAAGCTTTCTTT
cdr3_aa: CASSFRQGLKAFF
v_call: TRBV6-6
clone_size: many
d_call: TRBD1
j_call: TRBJ1-1
cdr3_length: 13

cdr3_nt: TGCAGCGTTGCCGTGGGGGCCGGAGAGACCCAGTACTTC
cdr3_aa: CSVAVGAGETQYF
v_call: TRBV29-1
clone_size: -
d_call: -
j_call: TRBJ2-5
cdr3_length: 13

cdr3_nt: TGTGCCAGCAGCTTAATGAGGACAGGGGGCGGCGGCTACACCTTC
cdr3_aa: CASSLMRTGGGGYTF
v_call: TRBV7-2
clone_size: few
d_call: TRBD1
j_call: TRBJ1-2
cdr3_length: 15

cdr3_nt: TGTGCCGGCAGCCGAATGACTAGCGGGGTCGAGACCCAGTACTTC
cdr3_aa: CAGSRMTSGVETQYF
v_call: TRBV6-2/TRBV6-3
clone_size: -
d_call: TRBD2
j_call: TRBJ2-5
cdr3_length: 15

cdr3_nt: TGCAGTGCAGACGACAGGACCAAACGTGGCTACACCTTC
cdr3_aa: CSADDRTKRGYTF
v_call: TRBV20-1
clone_size: many
d_call: -
j_call: TRBJ1-2
cdr3_length: 13

cdr3_nt: TGTGCCAGCAGCTCTAGACAGGGTCTACAGCCCCAGCATTTT
cdr3_aa: CASSSRQGLQPQHF
v_call: TRBV7-2
clone_size: few
d_call: TRBD1
j_call: TRBJ1-5
cdr3_length: 14

cdr3_nt: TGTGCCAGCAGTTTTGACGGTCTGAACACTGAAGCTTTCTTT
cdr3_aa: CASSFDGLNTEAFF
v_call: TRBV12-3/TRBV12-4
clone_size: -
d_call: -
j_call: TRBJ1-1
cdr3_length: 14

cdr3_nt: TGCGCCAGCAGCTTAGACAGGGAAGGTGGGGCCAACGTCCTGACTTTC
cdr3_aa: CASSLDREGGANVLTF
v_call: TRBV5-1
clone_size: few
d_call: TRBD1
j_call: TRBJ2-6
cdr3_length: 16

cdr3_nt: TGTGCCAGCAGTGGGACTGGGGGGCGACCAGATACGCAGTATTTT
cdr3_aa: CASSGTGGRPDTQYF
v_call: TRBV6-5
clone_size: -
d_call: -
j_call: TRBJ2-3
cdr3_length: 15

cdr3_nt: TGTGCCAGCAGCCTGAATGTCGGGGCTAGCGGGAGGCTCGAGCAGTACTTC
cdr3_aa: CASSLNVGASGRLEQYF
v_call: TRBV7-2
clone_size: few
d_call: TRBD2
j_call: TRBJ2-7
cdr3_length: 17